The 17 T cell receptor beta chains listed next were all sequenced from one sample in a study of beta chain features in type 1 diabetes. Study-wide findings and caveats: Type 1 diabetes patients had TCRB CDR3s that were shorter (moderately but significantly so) in all four CD4+ subsets.

Their recognized antigens are unknown. The isolated RNA, all of it, was reverse transcribed, so expressed TCRB transcripts were what got sequenced. Using immunoSEQ multiplex PCR, the repertoire was profiled, and TCRdb retains in-frame clones only, with some absent. Here the sample spans approximately 160,000 clones, over 55% being singletons. Sequenced input: naive CD4+ T cells from blood. These receptors all stem from a man aged 30-40 years with type 1 diabetes.

This clone has only a few counts. This chain connects TRBV19 to TRBJ2-1, with D uncertain. The CDR3 spans 14 residues. The V end was cut by 4 bases, the J end by 6 bases, with 13 bases between. The germline CDR1 and CDR2 sequences are LNHDA and SQIVND (reference sequence). The CDR3 DNA is TGTGCCAGTAGTAAGGTGCAGGAACGCAATGAGCAGTTCTTC. It encodes CASSKVQERNEQFF. The full variable domain, rest sourced from reference TRBV19 and TRBJ2-1, is DGGITQSPKYLFRKEGQNVTLSCEQNLNHDAMYWYRQDPGQGLRLIYYSQIVNDFQKGDIAEGYSVSREKKESFPLTVTSAQKNPTAFYLCASSKVQERNEQFFGPGTRLTVL.

A few counts support this clone. The chain combines TRBV7-2 with TRBJ2-5; D might be TRBD1 (5 bases). CDR1 is SGHTA, CDR2 FQGNSA, per germline. This CDR3 has 15 amino acids. V was trimmed by 0 bases and J by 2 bases, leaving 10 bases between them. The CDR3, as DNA: TGTGCCAGCAGCTTAGCGGGTCACAGGCAAGAGACCCAGTACTTC. Amino acids: CASSLAGHRQETQYF.

The chain employs TRBV18 and TRBJ2-1; D is possibly TRBD1 (5 bases). Trimming left V 6 bases short and J 8 bases short, with 17 bases between. Germline V lookup: CDR1 KGHSH, CDR2 LQKENI. The CDR3 totals 14 residues. This CDR3 reads CASSWQGTEDEQFF. The CDR3 nucleotides are TGTGCCAGCTCTTGGCAGGGAACGGAAGATGAGCAGTTCTTC.

The rearrangement links TRBV7-2 to TRBJ2-1; no clear D. Per the germline V gene, CDR1 is SGHTA and CDR2 is FQGNSA. The CDR3 sequence is 12 residues long. The V and J ends lost 5 bases and 8 bases respectively, with 10 bases between them. Here the CDR3 DNA reads TGTGCCAGCAGCCTTACGTTAGATGAGCAGTTCTTC. This gives the protein CASSLTLDEQFF.

The chain uses TRBV25-1 and TRBJ2-3; 10 bases fit TRBD2. CDR1 is MGHDK and CDR2 is SYGVNS in the germline V gene. The CDR3 has 15 residues. V was clipped by 4 bases and J by 2 bases; unmatched bases: 3. The CDR3 sequence: CASSVTSGTTDTQYF. In DNA form, the CDR3 reads TGTGCCAGCAGTGTCACTAGCGGGACCACAGATACGCAGTATTTT.

The CDR3 DNA follows: TGTGCCAGCAGCTTACGTCAATCCGGGACAGCCACAGATACGCAGTATTTT. Its protein is CASSLRQSGTATDTQYF. The chain uses TRBV11-2 and TRBJ2-3; 7 bases are shared with TRBD1. V shed 2 bases and J 2 bases; nucleotides not matched to a gene: 10. This CDR3 has 17 residues. Germline assignment: CDR1 SGHAT and CDR2 FQNNGV.

The V gene is TRBV4-1, the J gene TRBJ2-3; 16 positions match TRBD2. The trim removed 6 bases at V and 2 bases at J, leaving 11 bases unmatched. Germline-derived CDR1 and CDR2 are MGHRA and YSYEKL. This CDR3 is built from 19 residues. CDR3 region: CASRRTGLAGGKNTDTQYF. The CDR3, as DNA: TGCGCCAGCAGAAGGACGGGACTAGCGGGGGGGAAGAACACAGATACGCAGTATTTT.

The chain joins TRBV2 to TRBJ2-1; no clear D. The CDR3 has 13 residues. V lost 2 bases, J lost 7 bases, and 9 bases lay in between. Germline lookup yields CDR1 SNHLY and CDR2 FYNNEI. This chain's CDR3 is CASSEFQRNEQFF. DNA of the CDR3: TGTGCCAGCAGTGAATTTCAAAGGAATGAGCAGTTCTTC.

This clone was picked up a small number of times. The chain recombines TRBV30 with TRBJ2-5; D is undetermined. Germline V gene sequence: CDR1 GTSNPN, CDR2 SVGIG (reference sequence). This CDR3 is built from 12 residues. V lost 4 bases to trimming and J lost 4 bases, with 10 bases between them. DNA of the CDR3: TGTGCCTGGAAGGCCGAAGGAGAGACCCAGTACTTC. It codes for CAWKAEGETQYF.

This clone was observed a few times. CDR3 amino acids: CSAVTSGETQYF. CDR3 coding DNA: TGCAGCGCAGTGACTAGTGGGGAGACCCAGTACTTC. This chain links TRBV29-1 with TRBJ2-5, with a tentative D call TRBD2 (6 bases). Trimming left V 7 bases short and J 5 bases short, with 14 bases between. The CDR3 loop spans 12 amino acids. CDR1 and CDR2 from the germline V gene are SQVTM and ANQGSEA.

The chain carries TRBV30 and TRBJ2-7; 10 bases match TRBD1. CDR1 GTSNPN and CDR2 SVGIG come from the germline V gene (reference sequence). The CDR3 covers 12 residues. The V and J ends lost 5 bases and 3 bases, in that order; junction bases with no gene match: 1. The CDR3 nucleotides are TGTGCCTGGGGACAGGGGGGCTACGAGCAGTACTTC. As protein: CAWGQGGYEQYF. Full variable domain (remainder filled in from reference TRBV30 and TRBJ2-7): SQTIHQWPATLVQPVGSPLSLECTVEGTSNPNLYWYRQAAGRGLQLLFYSVGIGQISSEVPQNLSASRPQDRQFILSSKKLLLSDSGFYLCAWGQGGYEQYFGPGTRLTVT.

The rearrangement uses TRBV7-2 and TRBJ2-3, with D perhaps TRBD2 (6 bases). In germline, CDR1 is SGHTA, CDR2 FQGNSA. The CDR3 loop spans 15 amino acids. Trimming removed 5 bases at V and 4 bases at J, with 16 bases between. The CDR3 is CASSLTISGADTQYF. DNA for the CDR3: TGTGCCAGCAGCCTAACTATTTCGGGGGCAGATACGCAGTATTTT.

This clone has a single count. J is TRBJ2-3 and V is TRBV7-2, with a possible D match to TRBD2 (6 bases). From germline, CDR1 is SGHTA and CDR2 FQGNSA. The V end was cut by 3 bases, the J end by 0 bases, with 13 bases between. The CDR3 runs 16 residues. The CDR3, as DNA: TGTGCCAGCAGCTTCGGGACTGTAGTTAGCACAGATACGCAGTATTTT. Its protein is CASSFGTVVSTDTQYF.

This clone appeared once. The junction and the germline gene differ at one end; a read error may be behind it. This chain links TRBV20-1 with TRBJ2-3; TRBD2 matches 7 bases. Germline CDR1 and CDR2: DFQATT and SNEGSKA (reference sequence). This CDR3 comprises 11 residues. CDR3 nucleotide sequence: TGCAGTGCCCGACGGGAGGTAGAGAGGTCTTTT. Its translation: CSARREVERSF.

The chain carries TRBV29-1 and TRBJ1-5; D is undetermined. The germline V gene encodes CDR1 SQVTM and CDR2 ANQGSEA. V was shortened by 7 bases and J by 2 bases, with 15 bases between the two germline ends. The CDR3 totals 14 residues. The CDR3 bases are TGCAGCGCTGGGTCGCGGGCTGGCAATCAGCCCCAGCATTTT. Amino acid sequence: CSAGSRAGNQPQHF.

This clone is a singleton in its sample. V usage is TRBV7-7 and J usage is TRBJ1-5, with D maybe TRBD1 (5 bases). Looked up from germline, CDR1 is SSHAT and CDR2 is FNYEAQ (reference sequence). V was clipped by 4 bases and J by 4 bases, with 8 bases between them. This CDR3 contains 13 residues. CDR3 coding DNA: TGTGCCAGCAGCTGGGGACCGAATCAGCCCCAGCATTTT. This gives the protein CASSWGPNQPQHF.

The V gene is TRBV5-1, the J gene TRBJ1-4; D call uncertain. V lost 3 bases and J lost 5, with 14 bases in between. The CDR3 is made up of 15 amino acids. Per germline, CDR1 SGHRS and CDR2 YFSETQ. The CDR3 reads CASSSKGETNEKLFF. The DNA of the CDR3 is TGCGCCAGCAGCTCCAAGGGAGAAACGAATGAAAAACTGTTTTTT.